This is a list of T cell receptor beta chains from one sample in a study of T cell repertoires in cytomegalovirus infection. TCRdb fed the reads into MiXCR, producing one record per CDR3 protein. The sample shows under 850,000 distinct CDR3 sequences, roughly a third of them seen only once. Material for sequencing was PBMCs. These receptor sequences come from a human donor in good health (CMV status not recorded). Some clones in this sample may be carry-over from other donors' samples. The CDR3 runs from the conserved cysteine through the conserved F or W. Each record gives: V gene, J gene, clone size, D gene, CDR3 protein, CDR3 DNA. A D gene is named only where the DNA matches it firmly. The size of a clone is reported for some rows only, either as once, few or many, or as a class for expanded clones.

TRBV19	TRBJ2-3	-	TRBD2	CASIGAGGTDTQYF	TGTGCCAGTATTGGAGCGGGGGGCACAGATACGCAGTATTTT
TRBV7-9	TRBJ2-2	few	TRBD1	CASSSGTGATGELFF	TGTGCCAGCAGTTCCGGGACAGGGGCCACCGGGGAGCTGTTTTTT
TRBV5-4	TRBJ2-3	-	-	CASSFRRGALDTQYF	TGTGCCAGCAGCTTCCGAAGGGGGGCGCTGGATACGCAGTATTTT
TRBV20-1	TRBJ2-1	-	TRBD2	CSAHAGLAGGHNEQFF	TGCAGTGCGCACGCGGGCCTAGCGGGGGGCCACAATGAGCAGTTCTTC
TRBV7-9	TRBJ2-3	many	-	CASSPPDRTGDTQYF	TGTGCCAGCAGCCCGCCGGACAGAACGGGAGATACGCAGTATTTT
TRBV27	TRBJ1-2	few	TRBD1	CASSTLVPDRGSVYGYTF	TGTGCCAGCAGTACACTCGTCCCCGACAGGGGAAGTGTCTATGGCTACACCTTC
TRBV6-5	TRBJ1-1	many	TRBD1	CASTLTGGGGEAFF	TGTGCCAGCACCTTGACAGGGGGCGGAGGGGAAGCTTTCTTT
TRBV20-1	TRBJ2-5	-	TRBD2	CSARTSGESQETQYF	TGCAGTGCAAGGACTAGCGGGGAGTCCCAAGAGACCCAGTACTTC
TRBV19	TRBJ1-1	-	-	CASTGGSGYTEAFF	TGTGCCAGTACGGGGGGCTCAGGGTACACTGAAGCTTTCTTT
TRBV7-6	TRBJ2-7	-	-	CASSPDPFIEDEQYF	TGTGCCAGCAGCCCGGACCCTTTTATCGAGGACGAGCAGTACTTC
TRBV7-8	TRBJ2-3	many	-	CASSPGDWGLDTQYF	TGTGCCAGCAGCCCTGGGGACTGGGGTCTAGATACGCAGTATTTT
TRBV11-1	TRBJ2-3	-	-	CDSSYPAVSTDTQSF	TGTGACAGCAGCTACCCAGCGGTTAGCACAGATACGCAGTCTTTT
TRBV28	TRBJ1-6	many	-	CASTEVSYNSPLHF	TGTGCCAGCACGGAGGTCTCCTATAATTCACCCCTCCACTTT
TRBV7-3	TRBJ1-1	many	TRBD1	CASSSTGEKEAFF	TGTGCCAGCAGTTCCACAGGGGAAAAAGAAGCTTTCTTT
TRBV10-3	TRBJ1-2	-	TRBD1	CAISESDRGNYGYTF	TGTGCCATCAGTGAGAGCGACAGGGGTAACTATGGCTACACCTTC
TRBV6-8	TRBJ2-7	once	TRBD1	CASSYPSGTGIRKSYEQYF	TGTGCCAGCAGTTACCCTTCCGGGACAGGGATCCGAAAGTCCTACGAGCAGTACTTC
TRBV28	TRBJ2-1	-	TRBD2	CASRNIRDYRGNEQFF	TGTGCCAGCAGGAACATACGGGACTACAGAGGCAATGAGCAGTTCTTC
TRBV6-1	TRBJ2-2	few	TRBD2	CASSELAGNTGELFF	TGTGCCAGCAGTGAACTAGCGGGGAACACCGGGGAGCTGTTTTTT
TRBV28	TRBJ1-2	-	-	CASIPDMRNYGYTF	TGTGCCAGCATCCCAGATATGCGGAACTATGGCTACACCTTC
TRBV18	TRBJ2-5	few	-	CASSPPSGAGETQYF	TGTGCCAGCTCACCACCCTCGGGGGCCGGAGAGACCCAGTACTTC
TRBV7-6	TRBJ2-7	many	TRBD1	CASSLGTGGSYEQYF	TGTGCCAGCAGCTTAGGGACAGGCGGTTCCTACGAGCAGTACTTC
TRBV28	TRBJ2-7	-	-	CASSFGNSDEQYF	TGTGCCAGCAGTTTTGGTAACAGCGACGAGCAGTACTTC
TRBV4-2	TRBJ2-1	-	TRBD2	CSSSPPRRSGGSGNSYNEQFF	TGTTCCAGCAGCCCCCCCAGGAGAAGCGGGGGGTCAGGAAACTCCTACAATGAGCAGTTCTTC
TRBV7-9	TRBJ1-3	few	-	CASSSLFRTAGNTIYF	TGTGCCAGCAGCTCGCTATTCCGGACCGCTGGAAACACCATATATTTT
TRBV7-2	TRBJ1-2	few	-	CASSFPGWNYGYTF	TGTGCCAGCAGCTTCCCAGGGTGGAACTATGGCTACACCTTC
TRBV7-8	TRBJ2-3	-	-	CASSLALGASLRTTDTQYF	TGTGCCAGCAGCTTAGCTCTGGGGGCGAGCCTCAGGACAACAGATACGCAGTATTTT
TRBV6-4	TRBJ2-6	many	-	CASSDGHHSGANVLTF	TGTGCCAGCAGCGATGGACATCACTCTGGGGCCAACGTCCTGACTTTC
TRBV7-9	TRBJ1-2	-	-	CASSGYRDRYGYTF	TGTGCCAGCAGCGGGTACAGGGACCGCTATGGCTACACCTTC
TRBV12-5	TRBJ2-5	-	TRBD2	CASGFGGGEETQYF	TGTGCTAGTGGTTTTGGCGGGGGGGAAGAGACCCAGTACTTC
TRBV12-3/TRBV12-4	TRBJ2-7	-	-	CASSLGLFSSYEQYF	TGTGCCAGCAGTCTCGGACTATTTTCCTCCTACGAGCAGTACTTC
TRBV6-1	TRBJ2-7	-	TRBD2	CASSRSGGEDEQYF	TGTGCCAGCAGTCGTAGCGGGGGCGAGGACGAGCAGTACTTC
TRBV7-9	TRBJ2-1	many	TRBD1	CASSYLQGAYNEQFF	TGTGCCAGCAGCTATCTACAGGGGGCGTATAATGAGCAGTTCTTC
TRBV25-1	TRBJ2-5	-	TRBD2	CASSESISGGRETQYF	TGTGCCAGCAGTGAATCGATTAGCGGGGGCCGAGAGACCCAGTACTTC
TRBV12-3/TRBV12-4	TRBJ1-5	many	-	CASSLATAPDQPQHF	TGTGCCAGCAGTTTGGCGACAGCCCCCGATCAGCCCCAGCATTTT
TRBV27	TRBJ1-2	few	-	CASSPMRGRGGYTF	TGTGCCAGCAGTCCCATGCGGGGGAGGGGTGGCTACACCTTC
TRBV20-1	TRBJ2-7	many	-	CSAKPISQYEQYF	TGCAGTGCTAAGCCCATTTCTCAATACGAGCAGTACTTC
TRBV28	TRBJ2-1	many	-	CASTGPGGVQFF	TGTGCCAGCACCGGGCCCGGAGGGGTGCAGTTCTTC
TRBV19	TRBJ1-1	-	-	CATNDRTEAFF	TGTGCCACTAACGACAGGACTGAAGCTTTCTTT
TRBV27	TRBJ2-7	few	-	CASSSTIYEQYF	TGTGCCAGCAGTTCGACCATTTACGAGCAGTACTTC
TRBV19	TRBJ2-1	few	TRBD2	CASSYSGRVNEQFF	TGTGCCAGTAGTTATAGCGGGAGGGTCAATGAGCAGTTCTTC
TRBV11-1	TRBJ2-3	few	TRBD2	CASSRGTSAPNF	TGTGCCAGCAGCCGAGGGACTAGCGCCCCGAATTTT
TRBV7-4	TRBJ1-1	few	-	CASSFDGEAFF	TGTGCCAGCAGCTTCGATGGTGAAGCTTTCTTT
TRBV28	TRBJ1-2	-	-	CAISFRTSNYGYTF	TGTGCCATCAGTTTTAGGACTTCTAACTATGGCTACACCTTC
TRBV29-1	TRBJ1-2	-	TRBD1	CSVDGQGAVYGYTF	TGCAGCGTTGATGGACAGGGGGCCGTTTATGGCTACACCTTC